A selection of T cell receptor beta chains follows, all from one sample in a study of cytomegalovirus exposure and HLA in healthy donors. Method: immunoSEQ multiplex PCR; TCRdb's copy keeps in-frame clones and lacks some. In the table there are fewer than 90,000 clones, 81% of which are singletons. Sequenced: PBMCs. Receptor source: a human donor in good health. The CDR3 runs from the conserved cysteine through the conserved F or W. A D gene is named only where the DNA matches it firmly. Clone size is shown for a subset of rows, as once, few, many or a class of expanded clone.

len: 15; v_gene: TRBV5-1; abundance: NA; d_gene: TRBD2; j_gene: TRBJ2-2; CDR3aa: CASSFSGGATGELFF; CDR3nt: TGCGCCAGCAGCTTCAGCGGGGGGGCCACCGGGGAGCTGTTTTTT
len: 16; v_gene: TRBV18; abundance: NA; d_gene: NA; j_gene: TRBJ2-7; CDR3aa: CASSPNNGPGRVEQYF; CDR3nt: TGTGCCAGCTCACCAAACAATGGGCCAGGGCGCGTCGAGCAGTACTTC
len: 14; v_gene: TRBV28; abundance: NA; d_gene: NA; j_gene: TRBJ1-1; CDR3aa: CASSYYGVNTEAFF; CDR3nt: TGTGCCAGCAGTTATTACGGTGTAAACACTGAAGCTTTCTTT
len: 14; v_gene: TRBV6-4; abundance: NA; d_gene: NA; j_gene: TRBJ2-7; CDR3aa: CASGPGTPPYEQYF; CDR3nt: TGTGCCAGCGGACCCGGGACACCTCCCTACGAGCAGTACTTC
len: 13; v_gene: TRBV10-3; abundance: NA; d_gene: NA; j_gene: TRBJ1-1; CDR3aa: CAIRGMEDTEAFF; CDR3nt: TGTGCCATCAGAGGAATGGAGGACACTGAAGCTTTCTTT
len: 16; v_gene: TRBV10-3; abundance: NA; d_gene: TRBD1; j_gene: TRBJ1-5; CDR3aa: CATRDSPGKGNQPQHF; CDR3nt: TGTGCCACACGGGACAGCCCAGGGAAAGGCAATCAGCCCCAGCATTTT
len: 15; v_gene: TRBV19; abundance: NA; d_gene: TRBD1; j_gene: TRBJ1-1; CDR3aa: CATRDRGLAAPEAFF; CDR3nt: TGTGCCACCCGGGACAGGGGGCTCGCCGCTCCCGAAGCTTTCTTT
len: 17; v_gene: TRBV27; abundance: few; d_gene: TRBD1; j_gene: TRBJ2-7; CDR3aa: CASSLSPRGTGRVEQYF; CDR3nt: TGTGCCAGCAGTTTATCGCCTCGGGGGACAGGGCGGGTCGAGCAGTACTTC
len: 15; v_gene: TRBV2; abundance: NA; d_gene: NA; j_gene: TRBJ2-2; CDR3aa: CASSADSVNTGELFF; CDR3nt: TGTGCCAGCAGTGCGGACAGCGTTAACACCGGGGAGCTGTTTTTT
len: 14; v_gene: TRBV12-5; abundance: NA; d_gene: NA; j_gene: TRBJ2-3; CDR3aa: CASGLVREGVTQYF; CDR3nt: TGTGCTAGTGGTTTGGTACGTGAGGGTGTTACGCAGTATTTT
len: 17; v_gene: TRBV5-1; abundance: once; d_gene: NA; j_gene: TRBJ1-3; CDR3aa: CASSLEGARGWGNTIYF; CDR3nt: TGCGCCAGCAGCTTGGAAGGGGCCAGGGGATGGGGAAACACCATATATTTT
len: 15; v_gene: TRBV25-1; abundance: NA; d_gene: NA; j_gene: TRBJ1-6; CDR3aa: CASSEYTGPNSPLHF; CDR3nt: TGTGCCAGCAGTGAATATACAGGCCCAAATTCACCCCTCCACTTT
len: 20; v_gene: TRBV9; abundance: NA; d_gene: TRBD2; j_gene: TRBJ2-1; CDR3aa: CASSVAATSGGLSSYNEQFF; CDR3nt: TGTGCCAGCAGCGTAGCGGCAACTAGCGGGGGCTTAAGCTCCTACAATGAGCAGTTCTTC
len: 14; v_gene: TRBV18; abundance: NA; d_gene: NA; j_gene: TRBJ2-4; CDR3aa: CASSPPVGADIQYF; CDR3nt: TGTGCCAGCTCACCACCTGTGGGGGCGGACATTCAGTACTTC
len: 15; v_gene: TRBV28; abundance: NA; d_gene: NA; j_gene: TRBJ2-7; CDR3aa: CASSLFGTPTYEQYF; CDR3nt: TGTGCCAGCAGTTTATTTGGGACACCCACCTACGAGCAGTACTTC
len: 15; v_gene: TRBV7-2; abundance: NA; d_gene: TRBD2; j_gene: TRBJ2-1; CDR3aa: CASSSSGGPSNEQFF; CDR3nt: TGTGCCAGCAGCTCTAGCGGGGGGCCCTCCAATGAGCAGTTCTTC
len: 15; v_gene: TRBV5-1; abundance: NA; d_gene: TRBD1; j_gene: TRBJ2-3; CDR3aa: CASSWGGQGTDTQYF; CDR3nt: TGCGCCAGCAGCTGGGGAGGACAGGGGACAGATACGCAGTATTTT
len: 16; v_gene: TRBV5-4; abundance: NA; d_gene: NA; j_gene: TRBJ2-3; CDR3aa: CASTGVGARHTDTQYF; CDR3nt: TGTGCCAGCACTGGGGTTGGGGCGAGGCACACAGATACGCAGTATTTT
len: 15; v_gene: TRBV9; abundance: NA; d_gene: TRBD1; j_gene: TRBJ1-3; CDR3aa: CASSVDRGSGNTIYF; CDR3nt: TGTGCCAGCAGCGTGGACAGGGGATCGGGAAACACCATATATTTT
len: 15; v_gene: TRBV27; abundance: NA; d_gene: TRBD1; j_gene: TRBJ1-2; CDR3aa: CASSLYGQGTYGYTF; CDR3nt: TGTGCCAGCAGTTTATACGGACAGGGAACGTATGGCTACACCTTC
len: 12; v_gene: TRBV7-9; abundance: NA; d_gene: NA; j_gene: TRBJ1-2; CDR3aa: CSSSPGYPGYTF; CDR3nt: TGTTCCAGCAGCCCGGGTTACCCTGGCTACACCTTC
len: 13; v_gene: TRBV27; abundance: NA; d_gene: TRBD1; j_gene: TRBJ1-2; CDR3aa: CASSLQGGFGYTF; CDR3nt: TGTGCCAGCAGTTTACAGGGGGGTTTTGGCTACACCTTC
len: 15; v_gene: TRBV11-2; abundance: few; d_gene: NA; j_gene: TRBJ1-1; CDR3aa: CASRLRKQGRTEAFF; CDR3nt: TGTGCCAGCAGGCTGAGGAAACAGGGAAGGACTGAAGCTTTCTTT
len: 15; v_gene: TRBV4-1; abundance: NA; d_gene: TRBD1; j_gene: TRBJ1-2; CDR3aa: CASSSGQGGGYGYTF; CDR3nt: TGCGCCAGCAGCTCCGGACAGGGCGGTGGCTATGGCTACACCTTC
len: 15; v_gene: TRBV6-1; abundance: few; d_gene: NA; j_gene: TRBJ2-3; CDR3aa: CATSSSAARTDTQYF; CDR3nt: TGTGCCACCAGTTCGTCGGCAGCGAGAACAGATACGCAGTATTTT
len: 14; v_gene: TRBV6-5; abundance: NA; d_gene: NA; j_gene: TRBJ2-2; CDR3aa: CASTDSFNTGELFF; CDR3nt: TGTGCCAGCACGGACAGCTTTAACACCGGGGAGCTGTTTTTT
len: 15; v_gene: TRBV7-6; abundance: NA; d_gene: TRBD1; j_gene: TRBJ1-3; CDR3aa: CASSRGQGVGNTIYF; CDR3nt: TGTGCCAGCAGCCGAGGACAGGGGGTTGGAAACACCATATATTTT
len: 11; v_gene: TRBV7-7; abundance: NA; d_gene: NA; j_gene: TRBJ1-2; CDR3aa: CAKFVRGGYTF; CDR3nt: TGTGCTAAATTCGTCCGCGGCGGCTACACCTTC
len: 13; v_gene: TRBV6-1; abundance: NA; d_gene: TRBD2; j_gene: TRBJ2-5; CDR3aa: CASSEVGGGSQYF; CDR3nt: TGTGCCAGCAGTGAAGTCGGGGGGGGCTCCCAGTACTTC